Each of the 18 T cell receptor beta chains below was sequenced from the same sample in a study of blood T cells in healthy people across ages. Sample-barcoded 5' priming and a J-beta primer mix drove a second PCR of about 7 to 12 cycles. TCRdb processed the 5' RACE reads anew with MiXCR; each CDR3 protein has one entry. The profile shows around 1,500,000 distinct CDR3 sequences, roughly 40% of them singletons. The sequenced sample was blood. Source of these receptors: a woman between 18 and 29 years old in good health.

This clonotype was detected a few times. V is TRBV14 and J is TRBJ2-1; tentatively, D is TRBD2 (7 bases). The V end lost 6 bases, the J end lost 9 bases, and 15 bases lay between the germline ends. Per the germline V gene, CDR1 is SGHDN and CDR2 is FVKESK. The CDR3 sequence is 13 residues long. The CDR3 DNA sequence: TGTGCCAGCAGTCGCGGGGGCTATGGTGAGCAGTTCTTC. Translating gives CASSRGGYGEQFF.

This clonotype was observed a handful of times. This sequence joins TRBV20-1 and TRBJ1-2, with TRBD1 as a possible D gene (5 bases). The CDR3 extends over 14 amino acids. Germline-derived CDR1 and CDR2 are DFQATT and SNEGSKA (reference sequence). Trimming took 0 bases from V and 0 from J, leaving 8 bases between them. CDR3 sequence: CSARDPGTNYGYTF. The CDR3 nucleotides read TGCAGTGCTAGAGATCCAGGGACTAACTATGGCTACACCTTC.

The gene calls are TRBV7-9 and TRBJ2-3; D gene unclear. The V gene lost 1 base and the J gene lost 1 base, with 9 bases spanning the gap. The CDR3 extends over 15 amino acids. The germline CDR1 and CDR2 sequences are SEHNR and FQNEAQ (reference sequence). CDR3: CASSLVLGGTDTQYF. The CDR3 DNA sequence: TGTGCCAGCAGCTTAGTTCTTGGGGGCACAGATACGCAGTATTTT. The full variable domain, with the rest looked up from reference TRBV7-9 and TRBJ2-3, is DTGVSQNPRHKITKRGQNVTFRCDPISEHNRLYWYRQTLGQGPEFLTYFQNEAQLEKSRLLSDRFSAERPKGSFSTLEIQRTEQGDSAMYLCASSLVLGGTDTQYFGPGTRLTVL.

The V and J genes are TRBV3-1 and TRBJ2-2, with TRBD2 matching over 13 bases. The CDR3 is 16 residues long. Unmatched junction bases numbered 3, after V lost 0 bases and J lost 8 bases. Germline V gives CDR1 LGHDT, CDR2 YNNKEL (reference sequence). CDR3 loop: CASSQEGLAGFGELFF. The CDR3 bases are TGTGCCAGCAGCCAAGAGGGACTAGCGGGATTTGGGGAGCTGTTTTTT.

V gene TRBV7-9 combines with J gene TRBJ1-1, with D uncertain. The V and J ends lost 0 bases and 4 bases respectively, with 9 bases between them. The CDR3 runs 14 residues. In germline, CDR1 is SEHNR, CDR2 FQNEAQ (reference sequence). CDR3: CASSLAGISTEAFF. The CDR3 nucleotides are TGTGCCAGCAGCTTAGCTGGGATTAGCACTGAAGCTTTCTTT.

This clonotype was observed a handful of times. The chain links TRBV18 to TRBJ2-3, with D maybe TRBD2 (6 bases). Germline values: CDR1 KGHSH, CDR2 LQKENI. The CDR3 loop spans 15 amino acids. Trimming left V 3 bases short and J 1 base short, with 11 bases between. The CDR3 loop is CASSPRDFGTDTQYF. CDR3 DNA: TGTGCCAGCTCACCGCGGGACTTCGGCACAGATACGCAGTATTTT.

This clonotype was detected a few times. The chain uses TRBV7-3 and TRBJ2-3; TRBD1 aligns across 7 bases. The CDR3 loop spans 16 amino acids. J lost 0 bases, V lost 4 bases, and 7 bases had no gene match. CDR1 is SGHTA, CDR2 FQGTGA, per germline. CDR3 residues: CASSSQGLTSTDTQYF. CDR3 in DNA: TGTGCCAGCAGCTCACAGGGGCTAACTAGCACAGATACGCAGTATTTT.

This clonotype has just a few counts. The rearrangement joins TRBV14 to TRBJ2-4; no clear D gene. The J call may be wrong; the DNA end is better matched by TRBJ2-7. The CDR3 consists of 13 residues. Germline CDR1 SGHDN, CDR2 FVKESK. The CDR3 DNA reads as TGTGCCAGCAGCCAAGCGTCCCTCTACGAGCAGTACTTC. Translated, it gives CASSQASLYEQYF.

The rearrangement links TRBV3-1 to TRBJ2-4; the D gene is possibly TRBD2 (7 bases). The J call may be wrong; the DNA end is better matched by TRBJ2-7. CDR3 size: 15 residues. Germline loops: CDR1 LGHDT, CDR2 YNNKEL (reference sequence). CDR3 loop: CASSQDMGGRYEQYF. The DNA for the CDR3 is TGTGCCAGCAGCCAAGATATGGGGGGGCGCTACGAGCAGTACTTC.

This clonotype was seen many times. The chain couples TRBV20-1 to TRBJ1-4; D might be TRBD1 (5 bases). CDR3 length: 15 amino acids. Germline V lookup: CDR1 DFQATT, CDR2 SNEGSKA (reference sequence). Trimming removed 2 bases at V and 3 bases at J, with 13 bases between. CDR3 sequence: CSARRPGRPNEKLFF. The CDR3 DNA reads TGCAGTGCTAGACGTCCGGGACGGCCTAATGAAAAACTGTTTTTT.

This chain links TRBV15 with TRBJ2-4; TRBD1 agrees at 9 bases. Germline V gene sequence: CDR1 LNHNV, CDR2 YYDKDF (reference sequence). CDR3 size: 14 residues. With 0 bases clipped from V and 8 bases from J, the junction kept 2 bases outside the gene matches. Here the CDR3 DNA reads TGTGCCACCAGCAGAGATAGGACAGGGGACATTCAGTACTTC. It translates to CATSRDRTGDIQYF.

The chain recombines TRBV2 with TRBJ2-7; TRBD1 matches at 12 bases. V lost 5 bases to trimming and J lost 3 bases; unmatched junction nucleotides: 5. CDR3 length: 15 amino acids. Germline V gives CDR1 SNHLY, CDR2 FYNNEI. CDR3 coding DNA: TGTGCCAGCAGTACCGGGACAGGGGGCAGCTACGAGCAGTACTTC. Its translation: CASSTGTGGSYEQYF.

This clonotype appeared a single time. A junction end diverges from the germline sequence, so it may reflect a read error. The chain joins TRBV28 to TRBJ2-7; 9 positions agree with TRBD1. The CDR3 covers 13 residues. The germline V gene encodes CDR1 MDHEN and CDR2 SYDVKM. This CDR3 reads CAGSSDRGYEQYF. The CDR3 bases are TGTGCCGGCAGTTCCGACAGGGGGTACGAGCAGTACTTC.

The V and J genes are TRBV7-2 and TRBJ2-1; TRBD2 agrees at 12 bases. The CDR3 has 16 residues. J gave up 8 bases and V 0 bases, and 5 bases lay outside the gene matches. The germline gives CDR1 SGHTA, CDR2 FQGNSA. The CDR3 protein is CASSLAASGRGYEQFF. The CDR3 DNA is TGTGCCAGCAGCTTAGCAGCTAGCGGGAGGGGTTATGAGCAGTTCTTC. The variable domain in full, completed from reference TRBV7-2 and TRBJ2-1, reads GAGVSQSPSNKVTEKGKDVELRCDPISGHTALYWYRQSLGQGLEFLIYFQGNSAPDKSGLPSDRFSAERTGGSVSTLTIQRTQQEDSAVYLCASSLAASGRGYEQFFGPGTRLTVL.

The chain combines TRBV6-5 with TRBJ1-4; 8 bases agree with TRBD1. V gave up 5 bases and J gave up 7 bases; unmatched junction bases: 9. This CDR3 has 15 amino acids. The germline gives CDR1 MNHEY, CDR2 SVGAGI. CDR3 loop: CASSDRTGSGEKLFF. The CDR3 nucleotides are TGTGCCAGCAGTGACCGGACAGGGTCAGGTGAAAAACTGTTTTTT.

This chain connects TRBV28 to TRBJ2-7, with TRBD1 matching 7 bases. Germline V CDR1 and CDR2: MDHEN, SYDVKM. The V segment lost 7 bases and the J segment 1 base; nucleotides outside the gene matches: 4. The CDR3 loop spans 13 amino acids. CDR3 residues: CASKGTASYEQYF. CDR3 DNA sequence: TGTGCCAGCAAAGGGACAGCTTCCTACGAGCAGTACTTC.

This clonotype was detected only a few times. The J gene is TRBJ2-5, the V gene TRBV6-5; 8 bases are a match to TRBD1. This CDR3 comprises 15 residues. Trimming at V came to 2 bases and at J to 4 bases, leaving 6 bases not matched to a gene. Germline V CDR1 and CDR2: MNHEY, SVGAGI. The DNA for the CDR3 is TGTGCCAGCAGTTACGATGGGGACAGGAGAGAGACCCAGTACTTC. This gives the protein CASSYDGDRRETQYF.

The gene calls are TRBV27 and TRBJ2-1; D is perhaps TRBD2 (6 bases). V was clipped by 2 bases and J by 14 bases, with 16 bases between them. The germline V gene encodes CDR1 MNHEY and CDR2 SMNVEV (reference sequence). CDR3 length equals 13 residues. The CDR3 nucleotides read TGTGCCAGCAGTTTACAACACGGGGGTGGGGAGTTCTTC. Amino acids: CASSLQHGGGEFF.